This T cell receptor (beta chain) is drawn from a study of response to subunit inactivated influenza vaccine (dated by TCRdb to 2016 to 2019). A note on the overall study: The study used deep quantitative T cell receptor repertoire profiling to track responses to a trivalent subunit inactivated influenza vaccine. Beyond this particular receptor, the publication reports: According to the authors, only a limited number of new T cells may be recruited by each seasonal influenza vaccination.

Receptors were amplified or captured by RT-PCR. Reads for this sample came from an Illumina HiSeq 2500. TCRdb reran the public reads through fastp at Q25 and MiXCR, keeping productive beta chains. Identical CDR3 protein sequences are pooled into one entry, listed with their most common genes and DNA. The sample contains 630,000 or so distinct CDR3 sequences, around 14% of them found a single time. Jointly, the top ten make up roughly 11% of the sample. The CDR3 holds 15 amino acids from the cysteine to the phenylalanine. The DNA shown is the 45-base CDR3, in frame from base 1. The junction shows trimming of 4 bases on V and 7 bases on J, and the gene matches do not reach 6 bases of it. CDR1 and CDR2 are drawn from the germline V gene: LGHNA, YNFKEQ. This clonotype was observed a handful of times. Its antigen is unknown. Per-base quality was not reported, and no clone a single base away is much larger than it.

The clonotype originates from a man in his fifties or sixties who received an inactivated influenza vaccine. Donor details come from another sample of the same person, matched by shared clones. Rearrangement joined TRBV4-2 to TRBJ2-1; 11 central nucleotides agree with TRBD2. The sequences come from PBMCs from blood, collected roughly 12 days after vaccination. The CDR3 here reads CASSRSGGAGNEQFF. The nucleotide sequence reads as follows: TGTGCCAGCAGCCGTAGCGGGGGGGCGGGGAATGAGCAGTTCTTC.